The source of this TCR beta chain is a study of T cells expressing NK-cell markers. Study-level background: According to the study, TCR beta repertoires originated from sorted CD3+CD56+NKG2C+, CD3+CD56+NKG2C- and CD3+CD56-NKG2C+ T cells.

Using the 5' RACE reads, TCRdb records one entry per CDR3 protein without DNA. This table lists just under 150,000 distinct CDR3 sequences. CDR3 length equals 16 residues. Germline V lookup: CDR1 MNHNS, CDR2 SASEGT. The rearrangement uses TRBV6-1 and TRBJ1-5; TCRdb lists TRBD1, though no DNA is available to test this call. The TCR sequence derives from a man aged 18 to 35 in good health. Input material: blood T cells: a sorted CD56 or NKG2C T cell subset, CD4+ or CD8+ T cells, or bulk PBMC T cells (not recorded which). The CDR3 protein is CASQIFSAGYDQPQHF.